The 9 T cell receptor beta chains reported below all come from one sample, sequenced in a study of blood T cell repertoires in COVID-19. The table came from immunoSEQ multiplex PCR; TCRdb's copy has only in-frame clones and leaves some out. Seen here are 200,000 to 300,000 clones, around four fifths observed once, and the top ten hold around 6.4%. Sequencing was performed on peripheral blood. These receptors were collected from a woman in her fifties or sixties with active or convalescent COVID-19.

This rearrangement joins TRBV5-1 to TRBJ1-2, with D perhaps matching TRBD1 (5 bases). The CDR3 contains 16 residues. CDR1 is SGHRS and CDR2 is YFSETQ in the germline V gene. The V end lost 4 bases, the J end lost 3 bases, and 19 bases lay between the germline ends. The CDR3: CASSMGTGYSDYGYTF. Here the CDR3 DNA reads TGCGCCAGCAGCATGGGGACGGGGTATAGCGACTATGGCTACACCTTC.

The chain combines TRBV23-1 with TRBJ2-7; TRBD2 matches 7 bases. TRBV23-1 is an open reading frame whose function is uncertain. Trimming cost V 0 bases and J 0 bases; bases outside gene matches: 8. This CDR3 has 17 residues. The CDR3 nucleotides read TGCGCCAGCAGTCAATCGATAGGCCCGGGAGGCTCCTACGAGCAGTACTTC. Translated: CASSQSIGPGGSYEQYF.

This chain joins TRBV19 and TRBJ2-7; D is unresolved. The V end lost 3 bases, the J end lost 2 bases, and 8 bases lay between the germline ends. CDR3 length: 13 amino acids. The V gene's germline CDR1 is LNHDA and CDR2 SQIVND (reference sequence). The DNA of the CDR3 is TGTGCCAGTAGTATGACTTTAACCTACGAGCAGTACTTC. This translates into CASSMTLTYEQYF.

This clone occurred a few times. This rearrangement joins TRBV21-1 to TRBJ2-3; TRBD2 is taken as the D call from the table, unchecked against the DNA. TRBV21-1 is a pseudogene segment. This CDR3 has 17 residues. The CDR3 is CASSKDGSGRGSDTQYF. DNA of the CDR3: TGTGCCAGCAGCAAAGATGGTAGCGGGAGGGGCTCAGATACGCAGTATTTT.

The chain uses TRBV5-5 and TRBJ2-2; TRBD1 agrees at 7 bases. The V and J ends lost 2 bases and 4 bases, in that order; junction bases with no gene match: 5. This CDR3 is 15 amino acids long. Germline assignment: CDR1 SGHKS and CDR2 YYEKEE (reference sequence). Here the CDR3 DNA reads TGTGCCAGCAGCTTAGGGGGCGCTTCCACCGGGGAGCTGTTTTTT. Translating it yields CASSLGGASTGELFF.

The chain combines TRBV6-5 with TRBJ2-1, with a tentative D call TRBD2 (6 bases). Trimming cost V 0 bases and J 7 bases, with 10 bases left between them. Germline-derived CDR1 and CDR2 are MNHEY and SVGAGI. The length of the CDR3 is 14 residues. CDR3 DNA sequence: TGTGCCAGCAGTTACTCGGGGGGTAGGAATGAGCAGTTCTTC. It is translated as CASSYSGGRNEQFF.

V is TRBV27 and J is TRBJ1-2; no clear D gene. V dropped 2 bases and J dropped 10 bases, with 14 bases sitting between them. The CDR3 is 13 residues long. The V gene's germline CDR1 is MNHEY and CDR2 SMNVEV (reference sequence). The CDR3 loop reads CASSLNAVTAYTF. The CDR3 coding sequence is TGTGCCAGCAGTTTAAACGCGGTGACCGCCTACACCTTC.

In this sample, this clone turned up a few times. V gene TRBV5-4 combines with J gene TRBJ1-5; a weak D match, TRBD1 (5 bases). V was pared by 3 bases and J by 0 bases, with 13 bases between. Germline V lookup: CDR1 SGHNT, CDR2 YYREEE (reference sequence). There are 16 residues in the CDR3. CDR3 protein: CASSSGGGHSNQPQHF. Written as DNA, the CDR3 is TGTGCCAGCAGCTCCGGGGGAGGCCATAGCAATCAGCCCCAGCATTTT.

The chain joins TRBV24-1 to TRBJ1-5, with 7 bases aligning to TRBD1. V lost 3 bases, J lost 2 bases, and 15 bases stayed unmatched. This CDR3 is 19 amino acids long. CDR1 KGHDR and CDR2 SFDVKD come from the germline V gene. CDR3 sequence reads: CATSDAGTGERLGNQPQHF. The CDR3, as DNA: TGTGCCACCAGTGATGCCGGTACAGGGGAACGGTTGGGCAATCAGCCCCAGCATTTT.